One sample yielded the 25 T cell receptor beta chains listed below, sequenced in a study of identical twins (dated by TCRdb to about 2016). Library preparation employed 5' RACE. The data were produced on an Illumina HiSeq 2000. The raw public data were reprocessed by TCRdb itself: fastp quality trimming at Q25, MiXCR clonotype calling, in-frame beta chains only. Each entry is one CDR3 protein sequence, shown with its most common DNA and genes. This sample gives around 530,000 distinct CDR3 sequences in total; over 12% of them show up just once. The ten largest clones represent about 0.4% of the sample. These data were also reused for a study on yellow fever vaccine responses in identical twins.

Sequenced sample: CD4+ T cells sorted from blood. The receptors stem from a woman aged 18-35 years in good health.

The gene calls are TRBV5-1 and TRBJ2-5, with D tentatively TRBD2 (5 bases). Per germline, CDR1 SGHRS and CDR2 YFSETQ. V was clipped by 3 bases and J by 5 bases, with 11 bases between them. CDR3 length: 13 residues. The CDR3: CASSSGSGETQYF. The CDR3 DNA is TGCGCCAGCAGCTCGGGGAGTGGGGAGACCCAGTACTTC.

The chain has TRBV27 and TRBJ1-1; a weak D match, TRBD1 (6 bases). Germline loops: CDR1 MNHEY, CDR2 SMNVEV (reference sequence). The CDR3 runs to 15 residues. The ends were cut back, 5 bases at V and 5 bases at J, with 18 bases in the middle. As DNA, the CDR3 is TGTGCCAGCAGTACCCCCCAACAGGGTCAAACTGAAGCTTTCTTT. This codes for CASSTPQQGQTEAFF.

This clonotype was seen a handful of times. This sequence joins TRBV20-1 and TRBJ2-7; 7 positions match TRBD1. CDR3 length: 12 residues. V trimming: 6 bases; J trimming: 4 bases; junction bases outside the gene matches: 6. The V gene's germline CDR1 is DFQATT and CDR2 SNEGSKA (reference sequence). The CDR3 DNA reads TGCAGTGCAAGGGGGCCAGGATACGAGCAGTACTTC. Amino acid sequence: CSARGPGYEQYF.

The genes are TRBV15 and TRBJ2-3; no definite D call. V was clipped by 1 base and J by 2 bases, with 13 bases between them. This CDR3 contains 16 residues. The germline CDR1 and CDR2 sequences are LNHNV and YYDKDF (reference sequence). This CDR3 is CATSRVLTAHTDTQYF. The CDR3 region has the DNA TGTGCCACCAGCAGAGTATTAACAGCTCACACAGATACGCAGTATTTT.

This clonotype was detected ten times or more. Germline and junction disagree at one end, which may indicate a read error. The V gene is TRBV5-1, the J gene TRBJ2-3; 13 bases agree with TRBD2. Germline V gene data show CDR1 as SGHRS and CDR2 as YFSETQ. The CDR3 consists of 16 residues. The DNA for the CDR3 is TGTGCCAGCAGCTTAGGGACTAGCGGGGGCACAGATACGCAGTATTTT. It encodes CASSLGTSGGTDTQYF.

V and J are TRBV19 and TRBJ1-2; D is unclear. Trimming pared 3 bases from V and 1 base from J, leaving 9 bases between. The CDR3 contains 14 residues. Germline V gene lookup returns CDR1 LNHDA and CDR2 SQIVND (reference sequence). The DNA of the CDR3 is TGTGCCAGTAGTATGAGACGAAGTAACTATGGCTACACCTTC. Protein product: CASSMRRSNYGYTF.

This clonotype was found many times. The gene calls are TRBV12-3 or TRBV12-4 and TRBJ1-6; 9 bases match TRBD1. CDR3 size: 16 residues. V lost 2 bases to trimming and J lost 7 bases; unmatched junction nucleotides: 6. CDR3 sequence: CASSLLGTGRNSPLHF. CDR3 nucleotide sequence: TGTGCCAGCAGTTTACTCGGGACAGGGAGGAATTCACCCCTCCACTTT.

Ten or more counts support this clonotype. The chain employs TRBV5-1 and TRBJ2-2, with 9 nucleotides matching TRBD2. Germline CDR1 is SGHRS and CDR2 is YFSETQ. The length of the CDR3 is 16 residues. Losses at the gene ends were 4 bases for V and 1 base for J; bases not matched to a gene: 5. The CDR3 spells CASSPRLAENTGELFF. As DNA, the CDR3 is TGCGCCAGCAGCCCCCGACTAGCGGAGAACACCGGGGAGCTGTTTTTT.

In this sample, this clonotype turned up many times. The chain employs TRBV12-3 or TRBV12-4 and TRBJ2-3; 8 bases fit TRBD2. The V gene end was trimmed by 2 bases and the J gene end by 4 bases; junction bases not matched to a gene: 5. This CDR3 is 15 amino acids long. CDR3 region: CASSLLSGEADTQYF. The CDR3 region has the DNA TGTGCCAGCAGTTTACTTAGCGGGGAAGCAGATACGCAGTATTTT.

This clonotype was observed a single time. The chain recombines TRBV6-1 with TRBJ1-2; tentative D call: TRBD1 (6 bases). V was pared by 4 bases and J by 7 bases, with 16 bases between. This CDR3 contains 14 residues. Germline CDR1 and CDR2: MNHNS and SASEGT. DNA of the CDR3: TGTGCCAGCAGTGTGGACAGTCCTCTGGGTGGCTACACCTTC. Translation: CASSVDSPLGGYTF.

The CDR3 here is CASSGQATNTEAFF. The CDR3 region has the DNA TGCGCCAGCTCGGGACAGGCGACGAACACTGAAGCTTTCTTT. The chain employs TRBV5-1 and TRBJ1-1, with TRBD1 matching over 8 bases. Trimming cost V 7 bases and J 1 base; bases outside gene matches: 6. Germline CDR1 is SGHRS and CDR2 is YFSETQ. This CDR3 comprises 14 residues. The whole variable domain, remainder taken from reference TRBV5-1 and TRBJ1-1, is KAGVTQTPRYLIKTRGQQVTLSCSPISGHRSVSWYQQTPGQGLQFLFEYFSETQRNKGNFPGRFSGRQFSNSRSEMNVSTLELGDSALYLCASSGQATNTEAFFGQGTRLTVV.

This clonotype was picked up a small number of times. The chain links TRBV10-2 to TRBJ2-3; D tentatively fits TRBD1 or TRBD2 (5 bases each). The ends were cut back, 2 bases at V and 1 base at J, with 10 bases in the middle. This CDR3 region has 15 residues. Germline V CDR1 and CDR2: WSHSY, SAAADI. The CDR3 DNA reads TGCGCCAGCAGTGAGCCCGGGACCGGCACAGATACGCAGTATTTT. It codes for CASSEPGTGTDTQYF.

V usage is TRBV12-3 or TRBV12-4 and J usage is TRBJ2-2; D is possibly TRBD1 (7 bases). The CDR3 is 15 amino acids. Trimming stripped 6 bases from V and 2 bases from J, with 13 bases between. The CDR3: CASRTTGTNTGELFF. The CDR3 coding sequence is TGTGCCAGCAGGACGACAGGGACTAACACCGGGGAGCTGTTTTTT.

Only a few counts were recorded for this clonotype. This CDR3 is CATTGAQNTEAFF. As DNA, the CDR3 is TGTGCCACAACAGGGGCACAGAACACTGAAGCTTTCTTT. V gene TRBV10-3 combines with J gene TRBJ1-1; 7 bases line up with TRBD1. Per the germline V gene, CDR1 is ENHRY and CDR2 is SYGVKD. This CDR3 contains 13 residues. The trim removed 10 bases at V and 1 base at J, leaving 6 bases unmatched.

The chain joins TRBV5-4 to TRBJ2-3, with 8 bases that match TRBD2. The CDR3 runs to 15 residues. CDR1 and CDR2 (germline): SGHNT, YYREEE (reference sequence). With 6 bases clipped from V and 4 bases from J, the junction kept 10 bases outside the gene matches. This CDR3 reads CASTPGLVFPDTQYF. CDR3 in DNA: TGTGCCAGCACACCGGGACTAGTATTCCCAGATACGCAGTATTTT.

V and J are TRBV4-1 and TRBJ2-3; 8 bases are shared with TRBD2. The CDR3 extends over 16 amino acids. The J segment lost 3 bases and the V segment lost 1 base, leaving 6 bases of the junction unmatched. Per germline, CDR1 MGHRA and CDR2 YSYEKL. CDR3 residues: CASSQVPGLVTDTQYF. The CDR3 DNA is TGCGCCAGCAGCCAAGTCCCGGGACTAGTAACAGATACGCAGTATTTT.

This clonotype was found a few times. The chain carries TRBV6-4 and TRBJ1-1; 7 nucleotides agree with TRBD1. Trimming took 6 bases from V and 1 from J; bases not matched to a gene: 8. The CDR3 extends over 15 amino acids. Germline V CDR1 and CDR2: MRHNA, SNTAGT. CDR3 protein: CASRTTGTANTEAFF. The CDR3 coding sequence is TGTGCCAGCAGGACTACCGGGACAGCGAACACTGAAGCTTTCTTT.

The chain employs TRBV11-2 and TRBJ2-7; 10 bases fit TRBD1. Germline V gene sequence: CDR1 SGHAT, CDR2 FQNNGV. The CDR3 runs to 14 residues. V shed 7 bases and J 2 bases; nucleotides not matched to a gene: 5. In nucleotides, the CDR3 is TGTGCCAGCACCCCGGGACAGGGGCCCTACGAGCAGTACTTC. This codes for CASTPGQGPYEQYF.

This clonotype was detected ten times or more. This sequence joins TRBV12-3 or TRBV12-4 and TRBJ2-5; D might be TRBD2 (6 bases). This CDR3 region has 11 residues. V was clipped by 1 base and J by 9 bases, with 6 bases between them. Written as DNA, the CDR3 is TGTGCCAGCAGTTTAGGCGGGGCCCAGTACTTC. Translating gives CASSLGGAQYF.

This clonotype was recorded a few times. The chain employs TRBV6-1 and TRBJ1-2; D perhaps matches TRBD1 (5 bases). This CDR3 has 17 residues. Germline V gives CDR1 MNHNS, CDR2 SASEGT. V shed 2 bases and J shed 0 bases, with 16 bases lying between them. This chain's CDR3 is CASSEWVGGKSNYGYTF. In DNA, the CDR3 is TGTGCCAGCAGTGAATGGGTTGGGGGGAAATCTAACTATGGCTACACCTTC.

The genes are TRBV29-1 and TRBJ2-7; perhaps TRBD2 as D (7 bases). V was pared by 3 bases and J by 4 bases, with 16 bases between. The CDR3 is 14 residues long. Germline V lookup: CDR1 SQVTM, CDR2 ANQGSEA. CDR3 protein: CSVDGGRGVYEQYV. In nucleotides, the CDR3 is TGCAGCGTTGACGGGGGGCGAGGGGTATACGAGCAGTACGTC.

V and J are TRBV5-1 and TRBJ2-7; a weak D match, TRBD1 (6 bases). With 2 bases removed from V and 3 bases from J, the gap between germline ends came to 12 bases. This CDR3 is 14 amino acids long. Germline CDR1 SGHRS, CDR2 YFSETQ. The CDR3: CASSLQGVSYEQYF. CDR3 nucleotide sequence: TGCGCCAGCAGCTTACAGGGCGTTAGCTACGAGCAGTACTTC.

This clonotype was detected a few times. V and J are TRBV5-1 and TRBJ1-4; 7 bases fit TRBD1. The CDR3 is 14 amino acids. Germline V lookup: CDR1 SGHRS, CDR2 YFSETQ. With V trimmed by 0 bases and J by 8 bases, 4 bases remained unmatched. CDR3 residues: CASSLGGQVEKLFF. The DNA of the CDR3 is TGCGCCAGCAGCTTGGGTGGACAGGTGGAAAAACTGTTTTTT.

This chain links TRBV4-2 with TRBJ1-2, with D uncertain. The CDR3 runs to 13 residues. V was clipped by 5 bases and J by 4 bases, with 11 bases between them. CDR1 and CDR2 (germline): LGHNA, YNFKEQ. The CDR3 DNA reads TGTGCCAGCAGCAGAACAGCCTTCTATGGCTACACCTTC. Translated: CASSRTAFYGYTF.

V and J are TRBV11-2 and TRBJ2-1; 11 bases agree with TRBD2. Germline lookup yields CDR1 SGHAT and CDR2 FQNNGV. J gave up 7 bases and V 2 bases, and 13 bases lay outside the gene matches. The CDR3 covers 18 residues. This CDR3 reads CASSLLLAGAEGGNEQFF. The DNA of the CDR3 is TGTGCCAGCAGCTTATTACTAGCGGGAGCAGAGGGTGGGAATGAGCAGTTCTTC.